This is a list of T cell receptor beta chains from one sample in a study of shared clonotypes between healthy human individuals. Sequencing was performed with immunoSEQ multiplex PCR; in TCRdb, only in-frame clones are kept and a portion is missing. The data hold more than 550,000 clones, with 80% to 95% observed a single time. What was sequenced was memory CD8+ T cells from PBMCs. Every receptor here comes from a man aged 18-30 years in good health. Some clones in this sample may be carry-over from other donors' samples. The conserved cysteine and the conserved F or W are not part of the CDR3 here.

cdr3_aa,v_call,j_call
ANTCGRINSQPQH,TRBV27,TRBJ1-5
ASKVANAQPRGYT,TRBV6-1,TRBJ1-2
ASSQVWLGEQY,TRBV4-1,TRBJ2-7
ASSGDRGPGNTIY,TRBV2,TRBJ1-3
ASSSPRDRRLDEQY,TRBV19,TRBJ2-7
ASSLASRVEQF,TRBV11-2,TRBJ2-1
ASSRIGWYEQY,TRBV27,TRBJ2-7
ASRKTGPYEQY,TRBV2,TRBJ2-7
SVDSGDGAGELF,TRBV29-1,TRBJ2-2
ASSPLPGHKANVLT,TRBV27,TRBJ2-6
ASSYRTGPPDAYT,TRBV28,TRBJ1-2
ASSLGGPSVAKNIQY,TRBV7-9,TRBJ2-4
ASSLNLEGLADTQY,TRBV23-1,TRBJ2-3
ASSPVHIADARIADTQY,TRBV18,TRBJ2-3
ATSSTRQGWPEAF,TRBV15,TRBJ1-1
ASSPPSTYEQY,TRBV4-2,TRBJ2-7
SAYEGVTEAF,TRBV29-1,TRBJ1-1
ASRRGTGMGNTEAF,TRBV4-1,TRBJ1-1
ASGKNGLAGTDTQY,TRBV27,TRBJ2-3
ASSPGTAQHYGYT,TRBV4-2,TRBJ1-2
ATSGLRSETQY,TRBV15,TRBJ2-5
SVVWGAIGYT,TRBV29-1,TRBJ1-2
ASDYRGDTEAF,TRBV7-9,TRBJ1-1
ASSIDRTGTNEKLF,TRBV19,TRBJ1-4
ASSLATGEGPDTQY,TRBV7-9,TRBJ2-3
ASSASGGERGNQPQH,TRBV19,TRBJ1-5
ASSQTSGRAKNIQY,TRBV7-8,TRBJ2-4